This TCR beta chain is drawn from a study of T cell responses to AZD1222 COVID-19 vaccine. Points from the study as a whole: No day 14 peak samples; only post-peak repertoires were characterized. Clonal diversity was possibly underestimated; the donors were predominantly white British and more often female.

Produced via immunoSEQ multiplex PCR; TCRdb's table is partial and in-frame only. The sample comprises just under 35,000 clones, more than 75% of which are singletons, and approximately 10% rests with the top ten. The V segment lost 6 bases and the J segment 6 bases; nucleotides outside the gene matches: 13. CDR3 length: 15 amino acids. Germline V CDR1 and CDR2: ENHRY, SYGVKD. Some second doses came at about 4 weeks and others at about 12 weeks; these were pooled. On this clone itself: Its antigen is unknown.

This TCR derives from an adult who received the AZD1222 COVID-19 vaccine. The specimen comprised peripheral blood, sampled 28 days after the second AZD1222 dose. The chain combines TRBV10-3 with TRBJ2-7; 8 positions match TRBD1. CDR3 in DNA: TGTGCCATCAGCCCGGACAGGGCACTAGGGTTCGAGCAGTACTTC. It codes for CAISPDRALGFEQYF.